A single sample gave rise to the 5 T cell receptor beta chains below, sequenced in a study of control samples from healthy donors and cancer patients. Clones were read by immunoSEQ multiplex PCR, and TCRdb kept only the in-frame ones, dropping some. Of some 150,000 clones listed, approximately 91% were seen once; the top ten hold roughly 3.2%. Sequencing was carried out using blood. The receptors come from a man aged 25-45 years in good health.

The V call is TRBV12-3 or TRBV12-4, the J call TRBJ2-3; D unresolved. V dropped 3 bases and J dropped 6 bases, with 4 bases sitting between them. This CDR3 is 11 amino acids long. The CDR3 loop reads CASSFSDTQYF. The CDR3 DNA reads as TGTGCCAGCAGTTTTTCTGATACGCAGTATTTT.

The CDR3 DNA sequence: TGTGCCAGCAGCTCCCGGGGATCCGGGGGGGCCACAGATACGCAGTATTTT. This encodes CASSSRGSGGATDTQYF. This rearrangement joins TRBV13 to TRBJ2-3; 8 bases align to TRBD2. The CDR3 has 17 residues. Per the germline V gene, CDR1 is PRHDT and CDR2 is FYEKMQ (reference sequence). Unmatched junction bases numbered 11, after V lost 4 bases and J lost 2 bases.

V and J are TRBV28 and TRBJ1-1; D unclear. V lost 5 bases and J 1 base, leaving 20 bases between the germline ends. Germline values: CDR1 MDHEN, CDR2 SYDVKM. The CDR3 has 17 amino acids. In DNA form, the CDR3 reads TGTGCCAGCAGTCCGTCATTGGGGATAAGAAGGAACACTGAAGCTTTCTTT. This encodes CASSPSLGIRRNTEAFF.

Points on this clone: Other nucleotide sequences from this sample produce the same CDR3. This rearrangement joins TRBV12-3 or TRBV12-4 to TRBJ2-2; D call uncertain. V lost 3 bases and J 8 bases, leaving 4 bases between the germline ends. This CDR3 region has 11 residues. The DNA of the CDR3 is TGTGCCAGCAGTTTTGGGGGGGAGCTGTTTTTT. It translates to CASSFGGELFF.

The chain carries TRBV6-6 and TRBJ2-2; D remains unclear. CDR1 and CDR2 (germline): MNHNY, SVGAGI (reference sequence). The CDR3 covers 13 residues. Trimming left V 2 bases short and J 7 bases short, with 8 bases between. In DNA, the CDR3 is TGTGCCAGCAGTTACCCAAAGGGCGGGGAGCTGTTTTTT. Translation gives CASSYPKGGELFF.